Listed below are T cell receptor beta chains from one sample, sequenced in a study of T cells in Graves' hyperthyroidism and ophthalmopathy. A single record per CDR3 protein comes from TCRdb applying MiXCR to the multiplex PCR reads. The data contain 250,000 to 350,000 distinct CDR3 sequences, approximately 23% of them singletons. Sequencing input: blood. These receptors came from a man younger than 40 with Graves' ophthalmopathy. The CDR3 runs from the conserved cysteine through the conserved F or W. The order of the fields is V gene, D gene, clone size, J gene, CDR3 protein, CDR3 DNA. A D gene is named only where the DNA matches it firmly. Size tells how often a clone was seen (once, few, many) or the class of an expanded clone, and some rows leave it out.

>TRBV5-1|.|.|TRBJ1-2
CASSLSQNYGYTF
TGCGCCAGCAGCTTGAGTCAGAACTATGGCTACACCTTC
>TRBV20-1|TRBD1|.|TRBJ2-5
CSARAGGGKTQYF
TGCAGTGCTAGAGCAGGGGGCGGGAAGACCCAGTACTTC
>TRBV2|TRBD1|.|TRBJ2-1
CAITPRQGWVNEQFF
TGTGCCATTACACCGCGACAGGGCTGGGTCAATGAGCAGTTCTTC
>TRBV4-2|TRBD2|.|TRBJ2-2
CASSQLGLAENTGELFF
TGTGCCAGCAGCCAACTAGGACTAGCGGAGAACACCGGGGAGCTGTTTTTT
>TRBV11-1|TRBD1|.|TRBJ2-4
CASSPQGQGNKNIQYF
TGTGCCAGCAGCCCACAGGGACAGGGTAACAAAAACATTCAGTACTTC
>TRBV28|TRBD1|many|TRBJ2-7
CATSTGTGGHEQYF
TGTGCCACTTCCACCGGGACAGGGGGTCACGAGCAGTACTTC
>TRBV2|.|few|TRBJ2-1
CASSLPPGNNEQFF
TGTGCCAGCAGTCTCCCCCCGGGTAACAATGAGCAGTTCTTC
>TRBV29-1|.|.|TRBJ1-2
CSVQGPDRYGYTF
TGCAGCGTTCAGGGGCCGGACCGCTATGGCTACACCTTC
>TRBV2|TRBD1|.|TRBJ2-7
CASSDRTGAFYEQYF
TGTGCCAGCAGTGATCGGACAGGGGCCTTCTACGAGCAGTACTTC
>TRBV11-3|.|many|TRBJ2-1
CASSFRSRNDEQFF
TGTGCCAGCAGCTTTAGGTCGAGAAACGATGAGCAGTTCTTC
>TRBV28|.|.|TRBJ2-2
CASSRPGRGSYEQYFGPGTGELFF
.
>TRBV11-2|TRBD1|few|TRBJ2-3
CASSLGQLTSTDTQYF
TGCGCCAGCAGCTTGGGACAGTTGACTAGCACAGATACGCAGTATTTT
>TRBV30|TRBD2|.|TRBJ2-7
CAWSMGLAMYEQYF
TGTGCCTGGAGTATGGGACTAGCAATGTACGAGCAGTACTTC
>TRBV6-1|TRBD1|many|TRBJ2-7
CASSTRTGLDEQYF
TGTGCCAGCTCGACCCGGACAGGGCTGGACGAGCAGTACTTC
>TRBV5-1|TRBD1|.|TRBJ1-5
CASSSTGVGQPQHF
TGCGCCAGCAGCTCTACAGGGGTTGGGCAGCCCCAGCATTTT
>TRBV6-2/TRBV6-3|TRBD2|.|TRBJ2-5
CASSSRDDGGETQYF
TGTGCCAGCAGTTCCCGGGACGACGGGGGGGAGACCCAGTACTTC
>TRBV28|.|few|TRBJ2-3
CASSPTAASTDTQYF
TGTGCCAGCAGCCCGACCGCCGCTAGCACAGATACGCAGTATTTT
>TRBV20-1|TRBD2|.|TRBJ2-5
CSAGAGTSGYQETQYF
TGCAGTGCTGGGGCCGGGACTAGCGGGTACCAAGAGACCCAGTACTTC
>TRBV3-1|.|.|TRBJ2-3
CASSQRASTDTQYF
TGTGCCAGCAGCCAAAGGGCTAGCACAGATACGCAGTATTTT
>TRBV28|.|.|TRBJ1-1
CASSGPWNTEAFF
TGTGCCAGCTCGGGCCCCTGGAACACTGAAGCTTTCTTT
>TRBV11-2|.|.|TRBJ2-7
CASSLDGFRDEQYF
TGTGCCAGCAGCTTAGACGGTTTCCGGGACGAGCAGTACTTC
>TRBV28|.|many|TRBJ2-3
CASSFYQKTQYF
TGTGCCAGCAGTTTTTATCAGAAAACGCAGTATTTT
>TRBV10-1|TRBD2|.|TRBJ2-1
CASSERLASAYNEQFF
TGCGCCAGCAGTGAGAGACTAGCGAGCGCCTACAATGAGCAGTTCTTC
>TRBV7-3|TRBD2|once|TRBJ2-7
CASSRVAGGTGEQYF
TGTGCCAGCTCGAGGGTAGCGGGAGGAACCGGGGAGCAGTACTTC
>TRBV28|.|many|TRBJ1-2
CASSLPLPENYGYTF
TGTGCCAGCAGTCTACCCCTCCCAGAGAACTATGGCTACACCTTC
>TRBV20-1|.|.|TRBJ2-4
CSASLAATGDIQYF
TGCAGTGCTAGCTTAGCGGCAACCGGGGACATTCAGTACTTC
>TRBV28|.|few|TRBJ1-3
CASGRGQDTIYF
TGTGCCAGCGGTCGAGGTCAGGACACCATATATTTT
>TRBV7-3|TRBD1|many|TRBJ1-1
CASSLQGGQRAFF
TGTGCCAGCAGCTTACAAGGGGGCCAGCGGGCTTTCTTT
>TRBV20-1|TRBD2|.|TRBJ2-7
CSVLPTSGYEQYF
TGCAGTGTTCTTCCGACTAGCGGTTACGAGCAGTACTTC
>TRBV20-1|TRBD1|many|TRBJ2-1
CSASHRGQGANEQFF
TGCAGTGCTAGCCACCGGGGACAGGGGGCAAATGAGCAGTTCTTC
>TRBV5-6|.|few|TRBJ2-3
CASSLAGEGTDTQYF
TGTGCCAGCAGCTTGGCGGGAGAGGGCACAGATACGCAGTATTTT
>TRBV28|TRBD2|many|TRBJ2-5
CASSLNQVGGETQYF
TGTGCCAGCAGTTTAAATCAGGTCGGGGGGGAGACCCAGTACTTC
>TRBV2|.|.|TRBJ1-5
CASSGGENQPQHF
TGTGCCAGCAGTGGGGGGGAGAATCAGCCCCAGCATTTT
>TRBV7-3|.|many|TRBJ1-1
CASSSGRANTEAFF
TGTGCCAGCAGCTCCGGACGGGCGAACACTGAAGCTTTCTTT
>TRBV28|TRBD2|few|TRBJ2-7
CASSNIAGGEQYF
TGTGCCAGCAGTAACATAGCGGGAGGGGAGCAGTACTTC
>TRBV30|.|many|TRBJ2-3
CAWSGQGMVDTQYF
TGTGCCTGGAGTGGGCAGGGTATGGTGGATACGCAGTATTTT
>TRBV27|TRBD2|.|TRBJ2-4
CASSSLAGGGYIQYF
TGTGCCAGCAGTTCACTAGCGGGAGGGGGATACATTCAGTACTTC
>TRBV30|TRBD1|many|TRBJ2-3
CAWSAGDSDTDTQYF
TGTGCCTGGAGCGCCGGGGACAGTGACACAGATACGCAGTATTTT
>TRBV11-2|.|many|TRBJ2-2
CASSFAQTASRPHGELFF
TGTGCCAGCAGCTTCGCCCAGACGGCCTCGAGACCCCACGGGGAGCTGTTTTTT
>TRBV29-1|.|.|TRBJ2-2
CSVEKPFANTGELFF
TGCAGCGTTGAAAAACCGTTCGCGAACACCGGGGAGCTGTTTTTT
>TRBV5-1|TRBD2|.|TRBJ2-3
CASSESRLAGGGDTQYF
TGCGCCAGCAGCGAATCGCGGCTAGCGGGAGGTGGGGATACGCAGTATTTT
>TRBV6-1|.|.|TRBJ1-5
CASSPTSGNQPQHF
TGTGCCAGCAGTCCCACAAGCGGGAATCAGCCCCAGCATTTT
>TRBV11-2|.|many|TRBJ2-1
CASSPAYSRSYNEQFF
TGTGCCAGCAGCCCCGCCTACAGCCGCTCCTACAATGAGCAGTTCTTC
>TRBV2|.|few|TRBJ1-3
CASSEYRVTNTIYF
TGTGCCAGCAGTGAATACAGGGTAACGAACACCATATATTTT
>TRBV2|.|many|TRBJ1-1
CASSGGRQAFF
TGTGCCAGCAGTGGGGGAAGGCAAGCTTTCTTT
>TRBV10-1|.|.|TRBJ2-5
CASSDFGADQETQYF
TGCGCCAGCAGTGATTTCGGGGCAGACCAAGAGACCCAGTACTTC
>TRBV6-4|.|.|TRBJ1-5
CASSYSKGTNQPQHF
TGTGCCAGCAGTTACTCGAAGGGGACAAATCAGCCCCAGCATTTT
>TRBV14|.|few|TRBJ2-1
CASSQDPPLGDNEQFF
TGTGCCAGCAGCCAAGATCCCCCCTTGGGAGACAATGAGCAGTTCTTC